This T cell receptor beta chain was sequenced in a study of cytomegalovirus exposure and HLA in healthy donors. Profiled with immunoSEQ multiplex PCR; TCRdb holds only in-frame clones, not every one. The table lists under 200,000 clones, roughly nine tenths of them singletons. V was cut by 3 bases and J by 0 bases, with 9 bases left in between. The CDR3 totals 16 residues. Per germline, CDR1 LNHDA and CDR2 SQIVND (reference sequence). This clone was observed once. This rearrangement joins TRBV19 to TRBJ2-6; possible D gene TRBD2, 5 bases. This receptor was obtained from a woman in her 30s in good health and CMV-seronegative. Sequencing was done on a sample of PBMCs. For the CDR3, the DNA is TGTGCCAGTAGTATTCAAGGGAGCTCTGGGGCCAACGTCCTGACTTTC. This gives the protein CASSIQGSSGANVLTF.